This T cell receptor (beta chain) was identified in a study of beta chain features in type 1 diabetes. The study's findings and limits: Highly expressing activated T cells could be over-counted with a cDNA template.

Sequencing targeted expressed TCRB transcripts, as all isolated RNA had been reverse transcribed. TCRdb keeps only in-frame clones here, not all; method: immunoSEQ multiplex PCR. The sample has about 330,000 clones; 11% are singletons. V was pared by 1 base and J by 5 bases, with 18 bases between. Germline assignment: CDR1 MGHRA and CDR2 YSYEKL. CDR3 length equals 16 residues. With regard to this clone: The target antigen is unknown.

This receptor was obtained from a young woman in good health. Sequencing was done on a sample of naive CD4+ T cells from blood. This rearrangement joins TRBV4-1 to TRBJ2-7; D perhaps matches TRBD1 (6 bases). The CDR3 coding sequence is TGCGCCAGCAGCCAAGGGTCGGGACGGACAGTCAACGAGCAGTACTTC. Translated, it gives CASSQGSGRTVNEQYF.